A selection of T cell receptor beta chains follows, all from one sample in a study of identical twins. TCRdb ran MiXCR on the 5' RACE reads and lists one entry per CDR3 protein. Among approximately 470,000 distinct CDR3 sequences listed, 14% were seen once. This sample also appeared in a second study, on yellow fever vaccine responses in identical twins.

The sequencing sample was made of CD4+ T cells sorted from blood. These receptors all come from a woman between 18 and 30 years old in good health. The CDR3 runs from the conserved cysteine through the conserved F or W. Each record gives: clone size, D gene, J gene, V gene, CDR3 protein, CDR3 DNA. D genes are given only for firm matches. Not all rows give a size; the values are once, few, many and, for expanded clones, a class.

few | TRBD2 | TRBJ2-3 | TRBV6-1 | CASSLTRTSGGTQYF | TGTGCCAGCAGCCTGACCCGGACTAGCGGGGGTACGCAGTATTTT
few | . | TRBJ1-1 | TRBV12-3/TRBV12-4 | CASSPFASGYTEAFF | TGTGCCAGCAGCCCGTTTGCCTCAGGGTACACTGAAGCTTTCTTT
. | . | TRBJ1-1 | TRBV2 | CASEVALNTEAFF | TGTGCCAGCGAGGTGGCCCTGAACACTGAAGCTTTCTTT
few | . | TRBJ2-7 | TRBV3-1 | CASSPANFGYEQYF | TGTGCCAGCAGTCCGGCAAATTTCGGCTACGAGCAGTACTTC
few | TRBD1 | TRBJ1-4 | TRBV29-1 | CSVGTGVGEKLFF | TGCAGCGTTGGGACAGGGGTAGGTGAAAAACTGTTTTTT
. | . | TRBJ1-1 | TRBV5-1 | CASRDSMNTEAFF | TGCGCCAGCAGGGACAGCATGAACACTGAAGCTTTCTTT
many | . | TRBJ1-1 | TRBV5-1 | CASSLEGGNTEAFF | TGCGCCAGCAGCTTGGAAGGGGGGAACACTGAAGCTTTCTTT
few | . | TRBJ2-3 | TRBV5-6 | CASSLGRQRMDTQYF | TGTGCCAGCAGCTTGGGCCGACAACGGATGGATACGCAGTATTTT
. | TRBD2 | TRBJ2-7 | TRBV4-3 | CASSPGIAGVYEQYF | TGCGCCAGCAGCCCCGGAATAGCGGGAGTCTACGAGCAGTACTTC
. | TRBD1 | TRBJ2-7 | TRBV27 | CASSSDRVGTYEQYF | TGTGCCAGCAGCAGCGACAGGGTGGGAACCTACGAGCAGTACTTC
. | TRBD2 | TRBJ2-3 | TRBV20-1 | CSAAQLAGVTDTQYF | TGCAGTGCTGCCCAACTAGCGGGAGTAACAGATACGCAGTATTTT
. | TRBD1 | TRBJ2-7 | TRBV7-2 | CASSSTGEGGEQYF | TGTGCCAGCAGCTCGACAGGGGAAGGAGGCGAGCAGTACTTC
. | . | TRBJ1-5 | TRBV15 | CATSRESSIRAQHF | TGTGCCACCAGCAGAGAGTCGTCAATCAGGGCCCAGCATTTT
. | TRBD1 | TRBJ1-1 | TRBV19 | CASSPQGGIVTEAFF | TGTGCCAGTAGTCCCCAGGGGGGGATCGTCACTGAAGCTTTCTTT
few | TRBD1 | TRBJ1-2 | TRBV4-1 | CASSQVGGQGIYGYTF | TGCGCCAGCAGCCAAGTTGGGGGACAGGGTATCTATGGCTACACCTTC